The 19 T cell receptor beta chains in this list originate from one sample, sequenced in a study of cytomegalovirus exposure and HLA in healthy donors listed by TCRdb under 2017. The receptor library was made with the immunoSEQ multiplex PCR assay. The clones in this table, taken by TCRdb from immuneACCESS, are in-frame only. Not every clone is retained; where verified, under half of the shortfall comes from an unresolved V gene, and the cause of the rest is unknown. The sample table shows roughly 220,000 clones, and 80% to 85% are seen once. Over 11% of the sample is taken by the ten largest. The sample taken for sequencing was PBMCs. The receptors here all came from a woman in her thirties in good health and CMV-seropositive.

This sequence joins TRBV6-5 and TRBJ2-1, with 7 bases fitting TRBD2. This CDR3 spans 14 amino acids. Germline V lookup: CDR1 MNHEY, CDR2 SVGAGI. Unmatched junction bases numbered 7, after V lost 6 bases and J lost 5 bases. CDR3 DNA sequence: TGTGCCAGCAGGCCCCAGCGGGGCCACAATGAGCAGTTCTTC. It codes for CASRPQRGHNEQFF.

The J gene is TRBJ2-1, the V gene TRBV13; the match to TRBD1 covers 7 bases. Germline trimming cut 5 bases from V and 0 bases from J; bases unmatched to any gene: 13. The CDR3 contains 18 residues. From germline, CDR1 is PRHDT and CDR2 FYEKMQ (reference sequence). In nucleotides, the CDR3 is TGTGCCAGCAGCAGAGGGACAGAGAGTTACAGCTCCTACAATGAGCAGTTCTTC. Its translation: CASSRGTESYSSYNEQFF. Using reference TRBV13 and TRBJ2-1 for the parts outside the CDR3, the full variable domain is AAGVIQSPRHLIKEKRETATLKCYPIPRHDTVYWYQQGPGQDPQFLISFYEKMQSDKGSIPDRFSAQQFSDYHSELNMSSLELGDSALYFCASSRGTESYSSYNEQFFGPGTRLTVL.

The chain links TRBV11-3 to TRBJ2-1; D tentatively reads TRBD1 or TRBD2 (5 bases each). The CDR3 consists of 13 residues. Germline V gene sequence: CDR1 SGHNT, CDR2 YENEEA. V gave up 6 bases and J gave up 5 bases, with 11 bases separating them. CDR3 DNA sequence: TGTGCCAGCAGGAGGGGACCCAACAATGAGCAGTTCTTC. Translating gives CASRRGPNNEQFF.

The chain is built from TRBV27 and TRBJ1-1; no definite D call. This CDR3 spans 13 amino acids. Per germline, CDR1 MNHEY and CDR2 SMNVEV (reference sequence). Trimming removed 3 bases from V and 5 bases from J, with 10 bases in between. CDR3 nucleotides: TGTGCCAGCAGTTTTGGGGTTTGGACTGAAGCTTTCTTT. Residues: CASSFGVWTEAFF.

Remarks on this clone: Different DNA sequences within this sample yield the same CDR3. V is TRBV6-5 and J is TRBJ1-1, with TRBD1 identical over 7 bases. CDR1 and CDR2 (germline): MNHEY, SVGAGI. This CDR3 is built from 14 residues. V shed 6 bases, J shed 3 bases, and the junction held 7 bases outside the gene matches. CDR3 loop: CASSLTGLDTEAFF. CDR3 nucleotide sequence: TGTGCCAGCAGCCTGACAGGGTTGGACACTGAAGCTTTCTTT.

V gene TRBV5-1 combines with J gene TRBJ2-2, with 7 bases lining up with TRBD2. This CDR3 has 16 amino acids. Losses at the gene ends were 0 bases for V and 4 bases for J; bases not matched to a gene: 6. Germline-derived CDR1 and CDR2 are SGHRS and YFSETQ. CDR3 bases: TGCGCCAGCAGCTTGGCCGGCGGGAGCTCCACCGGGGAGCTGTTTTTT. This encodes CASSLAGGSSTGELFF. Together with reference TRBV5-1 and TRBJ2-2, the CDR3 gives the full variable domain: KAGVTQTPRYLIKTRGQQVTLSCSPISGHRSVSWYQQTPGQGLQFLFEYFSETQRNKGNFPGRFSGRQFSNSRSEMNVSTLELGDSALYLCASSLAGGSSTGELFFGEGSRLTVL.

This clone has only a few counts. The V gene is TRBV7-9, the J gene TRBJ1-1; weak D call: TRBD1 (6 bases). Germline V gene sequence: CDR1 SEHNR, CDR2 FQNEAQ (reference sequence). The V end lost 3 bases, the J end lost 7 bases, and 15 bases lay between the germline ends. The CDR3 is made up of 14 amino acids. In DNA form, the CDR3 reads TGTGCCAGCAGCTTTAGTAAGGGACACAATGAAGCTTTCTTT. Translating it yields CASSFSKGHNEAFF. Combining the CDR3 with reference TRBV7-9 and TRBJ1-1 gives the whole variable domain DTGVSQNPRHKITKRGQNVTFRCDPISEHNRLYWYRQTLGQGPEFLTYFQNEAQLEKSRLLSDRFSAERPKGSFSTLEIQRTEQGDSAMYLCASSFSKGHNEAFFGQGTRLTVV.

The chain recombines TRBV7-3 with TRBJ1-1; D is possibly TRBD1 (6 bases). CDR3 size: 16 residues. The V gene's germline CDR1 is SGHTA and CDR2 FQGTGA. V lost 5 bases and J 4 bases, leaving 20 bases between the germline ends. Here the CDR3 reads CASSPRPHREGTEAFF. DNA of the CDR3: TGTGCCAGCAGCCCCCGCCCGCACAGGGAAGGCACTGAAGCTTTCTTT.

CDR3 amino acids: CASSLDLAEGYNEQFF. In DNA, the CDR3 is TGCGCCAGCAGCCTAGACCTAGCGGAGGGCTACAATGAGCAGTTCTTC. The V and J genes are TRBV4-3 and TRBJ2-1, with 7 bases fitting TRBD2. V shed 4 bases and J 3 bases; nucleotides not matched to a gene: 9. The CDR3 is 16 amino acids. Germline V lookup: CDR1 LGHNA, CDR2 YSLEER.

The genes are TRBV25-1 and TRBJ2-3; D uncertain. Trimming stripped 5 bases from V and 1 base from J, with 7 bases between. The CDR3 has 13 residues. CDR1 and CDR2 (germline): MGHDK, SYGVNS. The CDR3 DNA reads TGTGCCAGCAGTCTAGGCGGCACAGATACGCAGTATTTT. This encodes CASSLGGTDTQYF.

The chain couples TRBV5-6 to TRBJ1-5; 11 nucleotides line up with TRBD1. CDR3 size: 15 residues. V trimming: 4 bases; J trimming: 6 bases; junction bases outside the gene matches: 6. The germline CDR1 and CDR2 sequences are SGHDT and YYEEEE. In nucleotides, the CDR3 is TGTGCCAGCAGCCCAGGACAGGGGGCAGGTCAGCCCCAGCATTTT. Translated, it gives CASSPGQGAGQPQHF.

The J gene is TRBJ2-1, the V gene TRBV9; the D is unclear. Trimming stripped 0 bases from V and 8 bases from J, with 9 bases between. Germline V gene sequence: CDR1 SGDLS, CDR2 YYNGEE. This CDR3 is 13 amino acids long. The CDR3 sequence is CASSVGLSHEQFF. CDR3 nucleotide sequence: TGTGCCAGCAGCGTAGGACTTAGTCATGAGCAGTTCTTC.

The CDR3 sequence is CAWSVGTTNTDTQYF. CDR3 sequence (DNA): TGTGCCTGGAGTGTAGGGACTACGAATACAGATACGCAGTATTTT. The rearrangement links TRBV30 to TRBJ2-3, with 7 bases matching TRBD2. The CDR3 extends over 15 amino acids. The V gene's germline CDR1 is GTSNPN and CDR2 SVGIG (reference sequence). Trimming at V came to 0 bases and at J to 3 bases, leaving 6 bases not matched to a gene.

Note on this clone: One end of the junction does not line up with germline, which may come from a read error. The chain combines TRBV4-1 with TRBJ2-1, with TRBD2 matching 7 bases. The germline V gene has CDR1 MGHRA and CDR2 YSYEKL. There are 16 residues in the CDR3. This CDR3 is CASSQDLVRERDPPLF. DNA for the CDR3: TGCGCCAGCAGCCAAGATCTCGTCAGAGAGCGGGACCCCCCCCTCTTC.

V usage is TRBV6-5 and J usage is TRBJ1-1; D unresolved. Germline V gives CDR1 MNHEY, CDR2 SVGAGI. There are 14 residues in the CDR3. Trimming pared 5 bases from V and 0 bases from J, leaving 10 bases between. The CDR3 bases are TGTGCCAGCAGTAAGGACGGACTGAACACTGAAGCTTTCTTT. Translation gives CASSKDGLNTEAFF.

The chain couples TRBV5-1 to TRBJ2-2; TRBD2 is a possible D gene (5 bases). Trimming left V 2 bases short and J 5 bases short, with 19 bases between. The CDR3 totals 17 residues. Germline CDR1 is SGHRS and CDR2 is YFSETQ. CDR3 coding DNA: TGCGCCAGCAGCTTCCTTGGACTCCGGGCCGGAACCGGGGAGCTGTTTTTT. It translates to CASSFLGLRAGTGELFF.

The chain couples TRBV6-1 to TRBJ1-1; maybe TRBD1 (5 bases). CDR3 length: 14 amino acids. Germline CDR1 reads MNHNS; CDR2 reads SASEGT. The V and J ends lost 2 bases and 2 bases respectively, with 9 bases between them. In DNA form, the CDR3 reads TGTGCCAGCAGTGAACGGGGGGTAAACACTGAAGCTTTCTTT. It specifies CASSERGVNTEAFF.

The CDR3 bases are TGTGCCAGCAGCTTAGAGGGTGTGGGAGATACGCAGTATTTT. It specifies CASSLEGVGDTQYF. The rearrangement joins TRBV11-2 to TRBJ2-3; no firm D call. The CDR3 runs 14 residues. Germline CDR1 is SGHAT and CDR2 is FQNNGV. Trimming cost V 0 bases and J 5 bases, with 9 bases left between them.

This clone was counted a few times. The chain combines TRBV19 with TRBJ1-1; D not resolved. The CDR3 length is 12 residues. The germline gives CDR1 LNHDA, CDR2 SQIVND (reference sequence). V gave up 5 bases and J gave up 1 base, with 5 bases separating them. The CDR3 reads CASSWGNTEAFF. In nucleotides, the CDR3 is TGTGCCAGTAGTTGGGGGAACACTGAAGCTTTCTTT.